The subject of this entry is one T cell receptor (beta chain). The record originates from a study of Ad26.COV2.S vaccination and SARS-CoV-2 variants. The treatment here: 15 to 20 received Ad26.COV2.S at low or high dose, single or two shots; 5 received placebo; per-sample allocation not given. Samples came from day 63 after the first vaccine or placebo injection. Trimming pared 3 bases from V and 3 bases from J, leaving 24 bases between. The germline V gene has CDR1 SGDLS and CDR2 YYNGEE. CDR3 length: 18 residues. Data came from immunoSEQ multiplex PCR; TCRdb stores just in-frame clones and leaves some out. The table includes 450,000 to 550,000 clones, nearly 90% detected once.

The J gene is TRBJ1-2, the V gene TRBV9; weak D call: TRBD1 (5 bases). The sample consisted of peripheral blood, taken in a trial of Ad26.COV2.S vaccine versus placebo. The origin of this receptor is a person between 18 and 65 years old who received the Ad26.COV2.S COVID-19 vaccine or a placebo. The CDR3 protein is CASSERPQKGRGHYGYTF. The CDR3 bases are TGTGCCAGCAGCGAAAGACCCCAAAAGGGCCGGGGCCACTATGGCTACACCTTC.